Here is one TCR beta chain with its context. Its antigen is unknown. This entry belongs to a study of TIL therapy for anti-PD-1-resistant metastatic lung cancer. Study overall: Median tumor PD-L1 proportion score was 6%. Study results and limitations: Patients were highly selected, enriched for treatment-naive, never-smoker and oncogene-addicted cases. Compared with baseline intratumoral T cells, expanded TIL cultures were more clonal and less diverse (approximately 6.6% vs 31%).

Sequencing used immunoSEQ v3. Profiling relied on immunoSEQ multiplex PCR, and the TCRdb table lists in-frame clones only, not all of them. The sample has 7,000 to 9,000 clones, just under 75% seen once. The CDR3 is made up of 13 amino acids. Unmatched junction bases numbered 3, after V lost 5 bases and J lost 4 bases. CDR1 MNHNY and CDR2 SVGAGI come from the germline V gene (reference sequence). As for time point: pre-treatment sample, taken before nivolumab and TIL therapy. Most excised metastases sampled were pleural nodules or supraclavicular lymph nodes. The sequence derives from a person between 25 and 80 years old with non-small cell lung cancer. The sample in question was tumor tissue, obtained at baseline. The chain has TRBV6-6 and TRBJ2-7; 9 positions match TRBD1. CDR3 nucleotides: TGTGCCAGCAGTGGACAGGGGTGGTACGAGCAGTACTTC. Protein product: CASSGQGWYEQYF.